This T cell receptor beta chain was obtained from a study of T cells in Graves' hyperthyroidism and ophthalmopathy. V lost 7 bases and J 5 bases, leaving 15 bases between the germline ends. CDR3 size: 13 residues. CDR1 and CDR2 (germline): MDHEN, SYDVKM. What was amplified from RNA transcripts were TCR beta CDR3 regions. The HTBI primer set was used in a first-round RT-PCR of the TCR CDR3. TCRdb re-called the multiplex PCR reads with MiXCR, one entry per CDR3 protein. Of roughly 650,000 distinct CDR3 sequences listed, 16% are singletons. The chain is built from TRBV28 and TRBJ2-7; D is possibly TRBD1 (6 bases). The TCR comes from a woman between 35 and 50 years old with Graves' ophthalmopathy. The specimen was blood. CDR3 sequence: CASTKQGSHEQYF. The CDR3 bases are TGTGCCAGCACCAAACAGGGATCCCACGAGCAGTACTTC.